The source of this T cell receptor beta chain is a study of memory CD4+ T cells and cytomegalovirus serostatus. Overall study: Of the healthy Belgian adults, 9 were CMV seropositive and 20 to 30 seronegative.

Broader study findings: The CMV-associated TCR signature appears largely within the CD4+ memory repertoire.

A note on this clone: The antigen remains unidentified.

Assay used: immunoSEQ multiplex PCR; TCRdb lists only in-frame clones, some missing. The sample holds around 88,000 clones; 75% to 85% are singletons and the top ten take 3.6%. Single viable CD3+CD4+CD8-CD45RO+ cells were sorted as the memory CD4+ T cells. The TCR was taken from an adult in good health and CMV-seropositive. The sample taken for sequencing was memory CD4+ T cells from blood.

CDR3 loop: CASSTTSGSPQFF. In DNA, the CDR3 is TGTGCCAGCAGCACTACTAGCGGGAGCCCCCAGTTCTTC. V gene TRBV7-2 combines with J gene TRBJ2-1; 11 nucleotides match TRBD2. CDR1 and CDR2 (germline): SGHTA, FQGNSA. The CDR3 is 13 residues long. J lost 13 bases, V lost 5 bases, and 7 bases had no gene match. Supplemented by reference TRBV7-2 and TRBJ2-1, the full variable domain reads GAGVSQSPSNKVTEKGKDVELRCDPISGHTALYWYRQSLGQGLEFLIYFQGNSAPDKSGLPSDRFSAERTGGSVSTLTIQRTQQEDSAVYLCASSTTSGSPQFFGPGTRLTVL.